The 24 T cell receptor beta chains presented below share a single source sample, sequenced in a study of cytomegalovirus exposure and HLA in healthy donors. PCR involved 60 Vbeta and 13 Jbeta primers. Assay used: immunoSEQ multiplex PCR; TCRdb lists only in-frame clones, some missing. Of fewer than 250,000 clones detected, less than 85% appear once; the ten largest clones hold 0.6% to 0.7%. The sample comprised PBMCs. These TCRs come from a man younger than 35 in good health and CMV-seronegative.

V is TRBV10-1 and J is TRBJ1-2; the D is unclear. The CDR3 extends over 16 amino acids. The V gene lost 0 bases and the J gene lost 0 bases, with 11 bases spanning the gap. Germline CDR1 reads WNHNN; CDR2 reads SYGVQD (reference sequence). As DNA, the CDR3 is TGCGCCAGCAGTGAGTCGGCAGTCGGGGCTAACTATGGCTACACCTTC. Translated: CASSESAVGANYGYTF.

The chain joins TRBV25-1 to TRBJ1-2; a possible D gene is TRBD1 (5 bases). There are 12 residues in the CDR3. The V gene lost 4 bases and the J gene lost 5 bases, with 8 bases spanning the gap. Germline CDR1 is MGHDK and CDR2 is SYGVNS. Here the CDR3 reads CASSVQGYGYTF. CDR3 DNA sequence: TGTGCCAGCAGTGTCCAGGGTTATGGCTACACCTTC.

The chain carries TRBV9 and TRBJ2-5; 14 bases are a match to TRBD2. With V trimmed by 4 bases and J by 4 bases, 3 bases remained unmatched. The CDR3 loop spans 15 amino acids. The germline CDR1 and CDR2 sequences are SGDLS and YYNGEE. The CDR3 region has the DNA TGTGCCAGCAGCTTCGGACTAGCGGGAGGAGAGACCCAGTACTTC. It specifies CASSFGLAGGETQYF. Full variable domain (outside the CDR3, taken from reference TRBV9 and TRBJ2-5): DSGVTQTPKHLITATGQRVTLRCSPRSGDLSVYWYQQSLDQGLQFLIQYYNGEERAKGNILERFSAQQFPDLHSELNLSSLELGDSALYFCASSFGLAGGETQYFGPGTRLLVL.

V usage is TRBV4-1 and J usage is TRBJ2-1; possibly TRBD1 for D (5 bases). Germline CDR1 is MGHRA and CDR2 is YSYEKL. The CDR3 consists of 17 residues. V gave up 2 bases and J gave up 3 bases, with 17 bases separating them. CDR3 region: CASSQTGASRSYNEQFF. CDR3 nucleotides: TGCGCCAGCAGCCAAACTGGGGCCAGCAGAAGCTACAATGAGCAGTTCTTC.

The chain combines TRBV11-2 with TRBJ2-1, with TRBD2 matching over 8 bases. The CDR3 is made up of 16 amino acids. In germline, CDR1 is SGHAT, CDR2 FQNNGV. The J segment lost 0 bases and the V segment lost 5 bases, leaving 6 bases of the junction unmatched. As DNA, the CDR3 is TGTGCCAGCAGCCCATTAGCGGGACGCTCCTACAATGAGCAGTTCTTC. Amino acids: CASSPLAGRSYNEQFF.

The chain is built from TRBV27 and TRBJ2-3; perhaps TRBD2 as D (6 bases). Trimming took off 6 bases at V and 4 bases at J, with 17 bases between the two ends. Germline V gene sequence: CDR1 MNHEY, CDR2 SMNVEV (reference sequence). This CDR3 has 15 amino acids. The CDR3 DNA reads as TGTGCCAGCAGCGGGAGTGGGGGTTTCTCAGATACGCAGTATTTT. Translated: CASSGSGGFSDTQYF.

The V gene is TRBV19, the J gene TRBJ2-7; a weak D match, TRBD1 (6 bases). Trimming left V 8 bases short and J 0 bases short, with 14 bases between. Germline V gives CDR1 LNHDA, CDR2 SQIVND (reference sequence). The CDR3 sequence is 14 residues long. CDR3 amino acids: CASAHTGSSYEQYF. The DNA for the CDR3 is TGTGCCAGTGCCCATACAGGGTCCTCCTACGAGCAGTACTTC.

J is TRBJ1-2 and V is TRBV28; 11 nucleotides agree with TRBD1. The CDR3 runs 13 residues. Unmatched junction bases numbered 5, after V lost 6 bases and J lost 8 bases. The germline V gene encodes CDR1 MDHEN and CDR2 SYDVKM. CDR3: CASSGQGAKGYTF. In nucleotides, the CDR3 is TGTGCCAGCAGCGGACAGGGGGCGAAGGGCTACACCTTC.

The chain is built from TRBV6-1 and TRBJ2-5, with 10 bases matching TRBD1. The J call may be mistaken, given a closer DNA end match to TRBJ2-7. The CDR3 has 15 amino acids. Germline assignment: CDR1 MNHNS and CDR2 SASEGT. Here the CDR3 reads CASTPRDRGTYEQYF. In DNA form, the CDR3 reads TGTGCCAGCACCCCCCGGGACAGGGGAACCTACGAGCAGTACTTC.

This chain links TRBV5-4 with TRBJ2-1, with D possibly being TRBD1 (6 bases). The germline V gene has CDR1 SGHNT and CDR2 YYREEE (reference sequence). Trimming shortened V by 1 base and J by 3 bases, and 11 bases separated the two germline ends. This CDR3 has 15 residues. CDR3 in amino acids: CASSLTGTNYNEQFF. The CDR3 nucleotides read TGTGCCAGCAGCTTGACAGGGACAAACTACAATGAGCAGTTCTTC.

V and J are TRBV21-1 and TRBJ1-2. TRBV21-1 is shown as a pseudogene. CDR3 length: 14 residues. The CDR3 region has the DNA TGTGCCAGCAGCAAACGGAGGCGAGAGGATGGCTACACCTTC. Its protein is CASSKRRREDGYTF.

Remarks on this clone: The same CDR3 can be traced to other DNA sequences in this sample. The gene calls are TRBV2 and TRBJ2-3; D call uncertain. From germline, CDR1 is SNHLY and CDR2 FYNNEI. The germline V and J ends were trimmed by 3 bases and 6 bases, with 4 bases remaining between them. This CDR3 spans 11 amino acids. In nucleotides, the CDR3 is TGTGCCAGCAGTGAGCGGGATACGCAGTATTTT. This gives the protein CASSERDTQYF. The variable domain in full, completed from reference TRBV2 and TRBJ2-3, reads EPEVTQTPSHQVTQMGQEVILRCVPISNHLYFYWYRQILGQKVEFLVSFYNNEISEKSEIFDDQFSVERPDGSNFTLKIRSTKLEDSAMYFCASSERDTQYFGPGTRLTVL.

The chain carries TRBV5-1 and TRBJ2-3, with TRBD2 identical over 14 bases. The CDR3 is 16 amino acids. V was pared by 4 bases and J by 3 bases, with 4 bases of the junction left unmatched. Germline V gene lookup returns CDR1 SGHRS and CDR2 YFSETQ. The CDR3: CASSEGLAGVTDTQYF. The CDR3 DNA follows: TGCGCCAGCAGCGAGGGACTAGCGGGAGTTACAGATACGCAGTATTTT. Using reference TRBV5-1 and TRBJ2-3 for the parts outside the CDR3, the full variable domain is KAGVTQTPRYLIKTRGQQVTLSCSPISGHRSVSWYQQTPGQGLQFLFEYFSETQRNKGNFPGRFSGRQFSNSRSEMNVSTLELGDSALYLCASSEGLAGVTDTQYFGPGTRLTVL.

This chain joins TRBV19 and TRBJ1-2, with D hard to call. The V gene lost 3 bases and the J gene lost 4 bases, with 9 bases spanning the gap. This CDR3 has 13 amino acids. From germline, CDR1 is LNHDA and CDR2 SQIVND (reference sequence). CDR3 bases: TGTGCCAGTAGTATGAGGCTTTCCTATGGCTACACCTTC. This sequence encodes CASSMRLSYGYTF.

CDR3 nucleotide sequence: TGTGCCTGGTCCACAGGGGTTAACTATGGCTACACCTTC. Encoded protein: CAWSTGVNYGYTF. The chain carries TRBV30 and TRBJ1-2; TRBD1 aligns across 7 bases. The CDR3 sequence is 13 residues long. Germline CDR1 reads GTSNPN; CDR2 reads SVGIG (reference sequence). The V gene end was trimmed by 5 bases and the J gene end by 1 base; junction bases not matched to a gene: 4.

The CDR3 DNA reads TGTGCCAGCAGCGCCACCGGTAGAGATACGCAGTATTTT. Translating it yields CASSATGRDTQYF. The J gene is TRBJ2-3, the V gene TRBV9; D is undetermined. Trimming pared 3 bases from V and 5 bases from J, leaving 10 bases between. CDR1 SGDLS and CDR2 YYNGEE come from the germline V gene. The CDR3 covers 13 residues.

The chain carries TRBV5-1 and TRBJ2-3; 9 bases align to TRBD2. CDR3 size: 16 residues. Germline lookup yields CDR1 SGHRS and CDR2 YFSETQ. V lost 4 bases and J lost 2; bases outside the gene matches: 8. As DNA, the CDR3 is TGCGCCAGCAGCCCGACTAGCGGACCACACACAGATACGCAGTATTTT. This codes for CASSPTSGPHTDTQYF.

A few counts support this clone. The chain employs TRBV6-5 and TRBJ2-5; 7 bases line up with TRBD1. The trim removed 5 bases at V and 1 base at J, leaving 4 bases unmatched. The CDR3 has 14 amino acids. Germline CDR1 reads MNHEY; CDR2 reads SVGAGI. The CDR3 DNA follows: TGTGCCAGCAGTCTCGGGACAGTCCAAGAGACCCAGTACTTC. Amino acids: CASSLGTVQETQYF.

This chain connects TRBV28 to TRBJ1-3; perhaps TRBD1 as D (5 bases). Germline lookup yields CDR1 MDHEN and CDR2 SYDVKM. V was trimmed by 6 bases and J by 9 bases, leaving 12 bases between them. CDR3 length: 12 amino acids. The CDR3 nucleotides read TGTGCCAGCAGAGGCTCGGGGGGCACCATATATTTT. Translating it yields CASRGSGGTIYF. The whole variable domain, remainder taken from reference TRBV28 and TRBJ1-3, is DVKVTQSSRYLVKRTGEKVFLECVQDMDHENMFWYRQDPGLGLRLIYFSYDVKMKEKGDIPEGYSVSREKKERFSLILESASTNQTSMYLCASRGSGGTIYFGEGSWLTVV.

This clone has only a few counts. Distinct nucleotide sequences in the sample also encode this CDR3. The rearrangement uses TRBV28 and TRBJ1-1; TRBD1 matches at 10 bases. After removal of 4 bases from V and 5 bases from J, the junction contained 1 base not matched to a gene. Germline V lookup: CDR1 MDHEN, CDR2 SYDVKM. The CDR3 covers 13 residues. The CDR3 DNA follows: TGTGCCAGCAGTTCGGGACAGGGGACTGAAGCTTTCTTT. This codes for CASSSGQGTEAFF.

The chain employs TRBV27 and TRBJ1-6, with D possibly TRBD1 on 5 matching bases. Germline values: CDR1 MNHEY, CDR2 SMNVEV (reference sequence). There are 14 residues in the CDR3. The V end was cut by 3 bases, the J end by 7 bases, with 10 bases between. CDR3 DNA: TGTGCCAGCAGTTTTACAGGAGAGAATTCACCCCTCCACTTT. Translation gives CASSFTGENSPLHF.

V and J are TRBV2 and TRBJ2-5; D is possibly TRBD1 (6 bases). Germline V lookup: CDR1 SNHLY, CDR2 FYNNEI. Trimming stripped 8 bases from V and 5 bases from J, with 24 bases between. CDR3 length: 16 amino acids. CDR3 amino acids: CASPLRYGPRGETQYF. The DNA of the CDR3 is TGTGCCAGCCCCCTACGCTACGGGCCTAGGGGGGAGACCCAGTACTTC.

This CDR3 reads CASSEIQGAGETQYF. In DNA form, the CDR3 reads TGTGCCAGCAGTGAGATACAGGGGGCTGGGGAGACCCAGTACTTC. The chain couples TRBV25-1 to TRBJ2-5; 9 bases map to TRBD1. Looked up from germline, CDR1 is MGHDK and CDR2 is SYGVNS. Unmatched junction bases numbered 7, after V lost 3 bases and J lost 5 bases. The CDR3 extends over 15 amino acids.

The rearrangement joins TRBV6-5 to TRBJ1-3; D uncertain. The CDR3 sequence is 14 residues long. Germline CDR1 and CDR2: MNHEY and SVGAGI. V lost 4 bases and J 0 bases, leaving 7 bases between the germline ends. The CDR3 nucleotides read TGTGCCAGCAGTTCGTTAATCTCTGGAAACACCATATATTTT. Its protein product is CASSSLISGNTIYF.